This T cell receptor beta chain was observed in a study of T cell responses to AZD1222 COVID-19 vaccine. Findings and caveats of the study: Sampling captured repertoires only after the peak T cell response.

The sample holds one count of this clone. Its antigen is not identified. Germline CDR1 and CDR2: SEHNR and FQNEAQ (reference sequence). This CDR3 has 16 amino acids. J lost 3 bases, V lost 5 bases, and 10 bases had no gene match. Generated by immunoSEQ multiplex PCR, the TCRdb table keeps only in-frame clones and is missing some. The sample has 70,000 to 95,000 clones, roughly nine tenths seen once; the top ten hold under 3%. Material: peripheral blood, obtained 28 days after the second AZD1222 dose. This chain joins TRBV7-9 and TRBJ2-7, with TRBD1 matching over 10 bases. The clonotype originates from an adult who received the AZD1222 COVID-19 vaccine. This CDR3 is CASSGDRGGKSYEQYF. The CDR3 coding sequence is TGTGCCAGCAGCGGGGACAGGGGCGGGAAAAGCTACGAGCAGTACTTC. Looking up the rest from reference TRBV7-9 and TRBJ2-7 gives the full variable domain: DTGVSQNPRHKITKRGQNVTFRCDPISEHNRLYWYRQTLGQGPEFLTYFQNEAQLEKSRLLSDRFSAERPKGSFSTLEIQRTEQGDSAMYLCASSGDRGGKSYEQYFGPGTRLTVT.